This T cell receptor beta chain was observed in a study of beta chain features in type 1 diabetes. Sequencing targeted expressed TCRB transcripts, as all isolated RNA had been reverse transcribed. Profiling relied on immunoSEQ multiplex PCR, and the TCRdb table lists in-frame clones only, not all of them. The table shows more than 350,000 clones, with more than 9.5% occurring only once. Germline V lookup: CDR1 MNHEY, CDR2 SMNVEV (reference sequence). The CDR3 is made up of 16 amino acids. Trimming took off 5 bases at V and 5 bases at J, with 21 bases between the two ends. The J gene is TRBJ2-5, the V gene TRBV27; D is possibly TRBD1 (6 bases). The sequenced material came from naive CD4+ T cells from blood. The sequence was collected from a woman aged 18-29 years in good health. CDR3 protein: CASSPLVWGPGETQYF. The CDR3 DNA sequence: TGTGCCAGCAGTCCCCTGGTTTGGGGGCCGGGGGAGACCCAGTACTTC.